A single sample gave rise to the 23 T cell receptor beta chains below, sequenced in a study of T cells in localized non-small cell lung cancer. Some clones are missing from TCRdb's copy, which holds only in-frame ones; the method was immunoSEQ multiplex PCR. The data show under 60,000 clones, with roughly 85% seen just once and 15% to 20% held by the top ten. The material sequenced was peripheral blood, taken before any cancer treatment. The receptors were gathered from a male donor at least 60 years old with stage III squamous cell lung carcinoma.

The V call is TRBV9, the J call TRBJ2-5, with 7 positions matching TRBD1. Germline V CDR1 and CDR2: SGDLS, YYNGEE. Trimming at V came to 0 bases and at J to 4 bases, leaving 3 bases not matched to a gene. CDR3 length: 14 amino acids. CDR3 sequence: CASSVGQGAETQYF. In DNA, the CDR3 is TGTGCCAGCAGCGTAGGACAGGGCGCAGAGACCCAGTACTTC.

V gene TRBV7-2 combines with J gene TRBJ2-3; the D call may be TRBD1 or TRBD2 (6 bases each). There are 15 residues in the CDR3. V was pared by 5 bases and J by 6 bases, with 18 bases between. CDR1 and CDR2 (germline): SGHTA, FQGNSA. CDR3 amino acids: CASSAGVRGPDTQYF. CDR3 DNA: TGTGCCAGCAGCGCCGGAGTTCGGGGGCCCGATACGCAGTATTTT.

The rearrangement joins TRBV6-6 to TRBJ2-7, with D hard to call. The ends were cut back, 2 bases at V and 7 bases at J, with 12 bases in the middle. The germline V gene has CDR1 MNHNY and CDR2 SVGAGI (reference sequence). The length of the CDR3 is 13 residues. The CDR3 coding sequence is TGTGCCAGCAGTTACAGGAGCCCTGGTGAGCAGTACTTC. Translated, it gives CASSYRSPGEQYF.

This sequence joins TRBV27 and TRBJ1-6; D is uncertain. Germline V lookup: CDR1 MNHEY, CDR2 SMNVEV (reference sequence). CDR3 length: 14 amino acids. Trimming stripped 4 bases from V and 0 bases from J, with 4 bases between. The DNA for the CDR3 is TGTGCCAGCAGTTCGAGCTCCTATAATTCACCCCTCCACTTT. This translates into CASSSSSYNSPLHF.

CDR3 residues: CASSFGREYEQYF. The CDR3 nucleotides are TGTGCCAGCAGCTTCGGTCGGGAGTACGAGCAGTACTTC. This chain links TRBV5-5 with TRBJ2-7; D is perhaps TRBD2 (6 bases). The V end lost 2 bases, the J end lost 4 bases, and 10 bases lay between the germline ends. Looked up from germline, CDR1 is SGHKS and CDR2 is YYEKEE (reference sequence). The length of the CDR3 is 13 residues. Filled out from reference TRBV5-5 and TRBJ2-7, the complete variable domain reads DAGVTQSPTHLIKTRGQQVTLRCSPISGHKSVSWYQQVLGQGPQFIFQYYEKEERGRGNFPDRFSARQFPNYSSELNVNALLLGDSALYLCASSFGREYEQYFGPGTRLTVT.

This rearrangement joins TRBV4-2 to TRBJ1-2; no firm D call. Trimming pared 3 bases from V and 4 bases from J, leaving 15 bases between. The CDR3 length is 15 residues. Germline CDR1 LGHNA, CDR2 YNFKEQ. CDR3 region: CASSQSVTEVYGYTF. CDR3 sequence (DNA): TGTGCCAGCAGCCAGTCCGTAACAGAAGTCTATGGCTACACCTTC.

As to this clone: Other DNA sequences in the same sample also yield this CDR3. This chain links TRBV27 with TRBJ1-5; D possibly corresponds to TRBD1 (5 bases). From germline, CDR1 is MNHEY and CDR2 SMNVEV (reference sequence). Trimming shortened V by 3 bases and J by 1 base, and 7 bases separated the two germline ends. This CDR3 comprises 14 residues. CDR3 sequence (DNA): TGTGCCAGCAGTTTTGGGGGGAGCAATCAGCCCCAGCATTTT. This translates into CASSFGGSNQPQHF.

The V gene is TRBV2, the J gene TRBJ2-1; D remains unclear. V was pared by 2 bases and J by 9 bases, with 14 bases between. CDR1 SNHLY and CDR2 FYNNEI come from the germline V gene. This CDR3 has 14 residues. The CDR3 DNA reads as TGTGCCAGCAGTGAATTTATAGGGCGGAGTGAGCAGTTCTTC. The encoded protein is CASSEFIGRSEQFF.

A few counts support this clone. The J gene is TRBJ1-5, the V gene TRBV18; TRBD1 matches at 8 bases. In germline, CDR1 is KGHSH, CDR2 LQKENI. V gave up 6 bases and J gave up 5 bases; unmatched junction bases: 3. The CDR3 runs to 13 residues. The DNA for the CDR3 is TGTGCCAGCTCCGGACAGGGTGATCAGCCCCAGCATTTT. The encoded protein is CASSGQGDQPQHF.

The V and J genes are TRBV6-6 and TRBJ2-1, with a tentative D call TRBD2 (5 bases). Germline V gene data show CDR1 as MNHNY and CDR2 as SVGAGI (reference sequence). V was trimmed by 6 bases and J by 0 bases, leaving 12 bases between them. CDR3 size: 15 residues. The CDR3 nucleotides are TGTGCCAGCAGCTCGGACTTCCACTCCTACAATGAGCAGTTCTTC. Its protein is CASSSDFHSYNEQFF.

V usage is TRBV5-4 and J usage is TRBJ2-5; 7 bases are shared with TRBD2. V gave up 1 base and J gave up 2 bases; unmatched junction bases: 17. CDR1 and CDR2 (germline): SGHNT, YYREEE (reference sequence). The CDR3 extends over 19 amino acids. The CDR3 region has the DNA TGTGCCAGCAGCTTGCGCGGGGGAAGACGTGGCACCCCACAAGAGACCCAGTACTTC. Translation: CASSLRGGRRGTPQETQYF.

The J gene is TRBJ2-7, the V gene TRBV2; D unresolved. Germline CDR1 SNHLY, CDR2 FYNNEI. The ends were cut back, 5 bases at V and 4 bases at J, with 6 bases in the middle. This CDR3 is 11 amino acids long. The CDR3 nucleotides read TGTGCCAGCAGTCCAGCTTACGAGCAGTACTTC. Its translation is CASSPAYEQYF.

This chain connects TRBV15 to TRBJ2-7; 7 nucleotides match TRBD1. Per the germline V gene, CDR1 is LNHNV and CDR2 is YYDKDF (reference sequence). CDR3 length: 14 residues. Trimming took 2 bases from V and 5 from J; bases not matched to a gene: 6. The CDR3 loop reads CATSRSTGYDEQYF. The CDR3 DNA reads TGTGCCACCAGCAGATCGACAGGGTATGACGAGCAGTACTTC.

V gene TRBV19 combines with J gene TRBJ2-6, with no clear D. The CDR3 is made up of 15 amino acids. Germline CDR1 is LNHDA and CDR2 is SQIVND (reference sequence). V was cut by 4 bases and J by 3 bases, with 10 bases left in between. The chain's CDR3 is CASSRGNGGANVLTF. The CDR3 region has the DNA TGTGCCAGTAGTAGGGGTAACGGTGGGGCCAACGTCCTGACTTTC. The full variable domain, rest sourced from reference TRBV19 and TRBJ2-6, is DGGITQSPKYLFRKEGQNVTLSCEQNLNHDAMYWYRQDPGQGLRLIYYSQIVNDFQKGDIAEGYSVSREKKESFPLTVTSAQKNPTAFYLCASSRGNGGANVLTFGAGSRLTVL.

The chain has TRBV18 and TRBJ1-6; D might be TRBD1 (6 bases). CDR1 and CDR2 from the germline V gene are KGHSH and LQKENI. The CDR3 consists of 18 residues. V lost 2 bases and J lost 7, with 21 bases in between. The CDR3 here is CASSPISSGDTRNSPLHF. CDR3 DNA: TGTGCCAGCTCACCAATTTCGTCCGGGGACACCCGAAATTCACCCCTCCACTTT.

This clone was counted a few times. The chain uses TRBV28 and TRBJ1-1; D not certain. Germline V gives CDR1 MDHEN, CDR2 SYDVKM. V shed 3 bases and J shed 4 bases, with 6 bases lying between them. CDR3 length equals 12 residues. CDR3 amino acids: CASSLIATEAFF. In DNA form, the CDR3 reads TGTGCCAGCAGTTTGATAGCCACTGAAGCTTTCTTT.

The chain carries TRBV27 and TRBJ2-7, with 7 bases fitting TRBD2. Germline values: CDR1 MNHEY, CDR2 SMNVEV (reference sequence). V gave up 5 bases and J gave up 6 bases; unmatched junction bases: 16. This CDR3 contains 16 residues. The CDR3 nucleotides read TGTGCCAGCAGTCCCGTCCCGGGGGGACCCATCTCCGAGCAGTACTTC. Translating gives CASSPVPGGPISEQYF.

This clone was seen once. The V and J genes are TRBV28 and TRBJ2-3, with a weak D call TRBD1 (8 bases). The CDR3 is 15 amino acids. Germline V gene data show CDR1 as MDHEN and CDR2 as SYDVKM. V lost 8 bases, J lost 2 bases, and 17 bases lay in between. CDR3 sequence: CASRTGGATTDTQYF. The CDR3 nucleotides read TGTGCCAGCCGAACAGGGGGGGCCACCACAGATACGCAGTATTTT.

This chain uses TRBV9 with TRBJ1-1, with TRBD1 matching over 7 bases. With 4 bases clipped from V and 0 bases from J, the junction kept 12 bases outside the gene matches. Germline assignment: CDR1 SGDLS and CDR2 YYNGEE. The CDR3 is 17 residues long. The CDR3 sequence: CASSPFAGDSLNTEAFF. The CDR3 DNA is TGTGCCAGCAGCCCATTTGCGGGGGACAGCCTGAACACTGAAGCTTTCTTT.

The V gene is TRBV5-1, the J gene TRBJ2-2, with 8 bases identical to TRBD2. The CDR3 contains 14 residues. J lost 4 bases, V lost 7 bases, and 6 bases had no gene match. CDR1 is SGHRS and CDR2 is YFSETQ in the germline V gene. The CDR3 region is CASVGLASTGELFF. In DNA form, the CDR3 reads TGCGCCAGCGTTGGACTAGCATCCACCGGGGAGCTGTTTTTT.

This sequence joins TRBV15 and TRBJ2-7; D unclear. CDR1 is LNHNV, CDR2 YYDKDF, per germline (reference sequence). V gave up 3 bases and J gave up 0 bases, with 15 bases separating them. The CDR3 is 16 amino acids. This CDR3 reads CATSSDGSASSYEQYF. DNA for the CDR3: TGTGCCACCAGCAGTGACGGATCCGCGAGCTCCTACGAGCAGTACTTC.

The chain combines TRBV6-1 with TRBJ1-2; tentatively, D is TRBD1 (5 bases). The CDR3 loop spans 17 amino acids. V was shortened by 4 bases and J by 8 bases, with 26 bases between the two germline ends. Germline V lookup: CDR1 MNHNS, CDR2 SASEGT. The CDR3 region is CASSGTMPGPAPGGYTF. CDR3 nucleotides: TGTGCCAGCAGTGGGACAATGCCTGGCCCGGCCCCCGGGGGCTACACCTTC.

The chain links TRBV9 to TRBJ1-4, with D unresolved. CDR1 is SGDLS, CDR2 YYNGEE, per germline. Trimming took 0 bases from V and 1 from J, leaving 10 bases between them. The CDR3 spans 16 residues. CDR3 bases: TGTGCCAGCAGCGTAGCTCGAGGAGGAACTAATGAAAAACTGTTTTTT. This codes for CASSVARGGTNEKLFF.